The rows below give T cell receptor beta chains drawn from one sample of a study of tissue T cells after allogeneic stem cell transplantation. Profiled with immunoSEQ multiplex PCR; TCRdb holds only in-frame clones, not every one. This table has tens of thousands of clones, roughly 70% appearing once. The sequences come from tissue from the ileum, collected at autopsy. Receptor source: a female donor over 55 with lung cancer. CDR3s include the opening cysteine and the closing phenylalanine or tryptophan. D genes are given only for firm matches. Not all rows give a size; the values are once, few, many and, for expanded clones, a class.

TRBV20-1	TRBJ2-5	.	.	CSALHSETQYF	TGCAGTGCTCTACATTCGGAGACCCAGTACTTC
TRBV9	TRBJ1-2	once	.	CASSVDNKPFGNGYTF	.
TRBV5-4	TRBJ1-2	.	.	CASSPDRYGYTF	TGTGCCAGCAGCCCGGACCGCTATGGCTACACCTTC
TRBV9	TRBJ1-1	once	TRBD1	CASSRQGNTEAFF	TGTGCCAGCAGCAGACAGGGGAACACTGAAGCTTTCTTT
TRBV4-1	TRBJ1-6	.	TRBD1	CASSQTGQGDSPLHF	TGCGCCAGCAGCCAAACGGGACAGGGCGATTCACCCCTCCACTTT
TRBV2	TRBJ1-1	.	.	CASSGTGRATEAFF	TGTGCCAGCAGTGGTACAGGGAGGGCCACTGAAGCTTTCTTT
TRBV10-3	TRBJ2-5	.	.	CAISESPAVRETQYF	TGTGCCATCAGTGAGTCGCCCGCGGTGAGGGAGACCCAGTACTTC
TRBV5-6	TRBJ2-2	.	.	CASSRTRNTGELFF	TGTGCCAGCAGCAGAACGAGGAACACCGGGGAGCTGTTTTTT
TRBV13	TRBJ2-4	.	.	CASSSSPVGNIQYF	TGTGCCAGCAGCTCCTCCCCCGTTGGAAACATTCAGTACTTC
TRBV30	TRBJ2-1	.	.	CAWSSGQWNEQFF	TGTGCCTGGAGTTCGGGACAATGGAATGAGCAGTTCTTC
TRBV30	TRBJ1-4	.	TRBD1	CAWRGQGAGEKLFF	TGTGCCTGGAGAGGACAGGGGGCAGGTGAAAAACTGTTTTTT
TRBV11-3	TRBJ2-7	few	TRBD1	CASSPGGAEYEQYF	TGTGCCAGCAGCCCAGGGGGCGCGGAGTACGAGCAGTACTTC
TRBV10-1	TRBJ1-1	.	.	CASSESGRPLYTEAFF	TGCGCCAGCAGTGAGTCCGGCAGACCCTTATACACTGAAGCTTTCTTT
TRBV27	TRBJ1-2	.	.	CASSFIGGGYTF	TGTGCCAGCAGTTTCATAGGAGGGGGCTACACCTTC
TRBV18	TRBJ1-2	.	.	CASSPGGPQTGYTF	TGTGCCAGCTCACCCGGTGGGCCTCAAACTGGCTACACCTTC
TRBV29-1	TRBJ2-1	.	TRBD2	CSVGSGLAGAAIYNEQFF	TGCAGCGTTGGCTCGGGACTAGCGGGCGCTGCTATCTACAATGAGCAGTTCTTC
TRBV11-2	TRBJ1-6	few	.	CASSSGLGSPLHF	TGTGCCAGCAGCTCAGGGTTGGGTTCACCCCTCCACTTT
TRBV15	TRBJ2-1	once	.	CATSRDIGGADEQFF	TGTGCCACCAGCAGAGATATTGGGGGAGCGGATGAGCAGTTCTTC
TRBV5-5	TRBJ2-1	.	TRBD2	CASSWTGTSSHNEQFF	TGTGCCAGCAGCTGGACCGGGACTAGCAGTCACAATGAGCAGTTCTTC
TRBV18	TRBJ2-5	.	.	CASSLRQEARETQYF	TGTGCCAGCTCATTAAGACAGGAGGCGAGAGAGACCCAGTACTTC
TRBV7-9	TRBJ1-3	.	.	CASTPVRGGSGNTIYF	TGTGCCAGCACCCCGGTCCGCGGGGGATCTGGAAACACCATATATTTT
TRBV7-8	TRBJ2-3	.	TRBD2	CASSLVPPFSGRGDTQYF	TGTGCCAGCAGCTTAGTCCCCCCGTTTAGCGGGAGAGGTGATACGCAGTATTTT
TRBV15	TRBJ2-7	.	TRBD2	CATSRDWRGGAREQYF	TGTGCCACCAGCAGAGATTGGCGCGGGGGGGCGAGAGAGCAGTACTTC
TRBV2	TRBJ1-6	.	.	CASYRDGTNSPLHF	TGTGCCAGCTACCGGGACGGAACTAATTCACCCCTCCACTTT
TRBV5-6	TRBJ1-1	.	.	CASSLVLRAEAFF	TGTGCCAGCAGCTTGGTATTGCGTGCTGAAGCTTTCTTT
TRBV6-5	TRBJ2-7	.	.	CASSYPRRGEQYF	TGTGCCAGCAGTTACCCCAGGAGGGGCGAGCAGTACTTC
TRBV30	TRBJ2-7	once	.	CAWKETTGLSYEQYF	TGTGCCTGGAAGGAAACGACAGGACTCTCCTACGAGCAGTACTTC
TRBV4-1	TRBJ1-1	.	TRBD1	CASSPLGQGGTEAFF	TGCGCCAGCAGCCCCCTCGGCCAGGGGGGAACTGAAGCTTTCTTT
TRBV15	TRBJ1-3	.	TRBD1	CATSRDAGGGNTIYF	TGTGCCACCAGCAGAGATGCAGGGGGCGGAAACACCATATATTTT
TRBV11-3	TRBJ1-1	few	TRBD1	CASSRDRNTEAFF	TGTGCCAGCAGCCGGGACAGGAACACTGAAGCTTTCTTT
TRBV6-5	TRBJ2-7	once	.	CASGALPSYEQYF	TGTGCCAGCGGGGCGCTACCCTCCTACGAGCAGTACTTC
TRBV9	TRBJ1-1	.	TRBD1	CASSPGQGRPTEAFF	TGTGCCAGCAGCCCGGGACAGGGTCGGCCCACTGAAGCTTTCTTT
TRBV5-1	TRBJ1-1	.	.	CASKTELLNTEAFF	TGCGCCAGCAAGACAGAGCTACTGAACACTGAAGCTTTCTTT
TRBV7-9	TRBJ1-3	.	.	CASSLEVTGRYSGNTIYF	TGTGCCAGCAGCTTAGAGGTTACAGGGCGATACTCTGGAAACACCATATATTTT
TRBV15	TRBJ2-5	medium-sized	TRBD1	CATSRFRTGTGKETQYF	TGTGCCACCAGCAGGTTTCGTACCGGGACAGGAAAAGAGACCCAGTACTTC
TRBV2	TRBJ2-7	.	.	CASNADSYEQYF	TGTGCCAGCAATGCAGATTCCTACGAGCAGTACTTC
TRBV6-2/TRBV6-3	TRBJ2-7	.	TRBD1	CASSYNRRDSLNYEQYF	TGTGCCAGCAGTTACAACCGCCGGGACAGCCTAAACTACGAGCAGTACTTC
TRBV14	TRBJ2-1	.	.	CASSQVRQGANLFF	TGTGCCAGCAGCCAAGTCCGCCAGGGCGCCAATCTGTTCTTC
TRBV5-1	TRBJ2-5	.	.	CASSLGGRGGETQYF	TGCGCCAGCAGCTTGGGGGGGCGGGGCGGAGAGACCCAGTACTTC
TRBV18	TRBJ1-5	.	.	CASSSGSGGYSNQPQHF	TGTGCCAGCTCATCCGGGTCGGGAGGCTATAGCAATCAGCCCCAGCATTTT
TRBV3-1/TRBV3-2	TRBJ2-3	few	.	CASSRDSAIAQYF	TGTGCCAGCAGCCGGGACTCCGCCATCGCGCAGTATTTT
TRBV9	TRBJ2-7	.	TRBD2	CASSRRGNYEQYF	TGTGCCAGCAGCCGGCGGGGGAACTACGAGCAGTACTTC
TRBV7-2	TRBJ2-7	few	.	CASSLDFAAISSYEQYF	TGTGCCAGCAGCTTAGATTTTGCAGCGATTAGCTCCTACGAGCAGTACTTC
TRBV7-9	TRBJ2-5	.	.	CASAWPGDGMLGTQYF	TGTGCCAGCGCATGGCCTGGGGACGGGATGTTGGGGACCCAGTACTTC
TRBV5-1	TRBJ2-3	.	TRBD2	CASSLGGPLTSAGDTQYF	TGCGCCAGCAGCTTGGGGGGCCCCCTTACTAGCGCCGGGGATACGCAGTATTTT
TRBV24-1	TRBJ2-1	once	.	CATSDPLRADSNEQFF	TGTGCCACCAGTGACCCACTCAGAGCGGATTCGAATGAGCAGTTCTTC
TRBV5-4	TRBJ2-1	.	TRBD2	CASSSSGRAVNEQFF	TGTGCCAGCAGCTCGAGCGGGAGGGCCGTCAATGAGCAGTTCTTC
TRBV5-5	TRBJ2-4	.	.	CASIPPGSDKNIQYF	TGTGCCAGCATCCCCCCGGGGTCAGACAAAAACATTCAGTACTTC
TRBV2	TRBJ2-7	few	.	CASSEIHEQYF	TGTGCCAGCAGTGAGATACACGAGCAGTACTTC
TRBV5-1	TRBJ2-1	.	.	CASSLQLASYNEQFF	TGCGCCAGCAGCTTACAACTAGCCTCCTACAATGAGCAGTTCTTC
TRBV15	TRBJ2-3	.	.	CATSKRAGRTDTQYF	TGTGCCACCAGCAAAAGAGCGGGTCGCACAGATACGCAGTATTTT